The subject of this entry is one TCR beta chain. The data were taken from a study of blood T cell repertoires in COVID-19. This table comes from immunoSEQ multiplex PCR, and its TCRdb copy is limited to in-frame clones, with some not included. The sample lists about 400,000 clones; 88% were seen once. The CDR3 contains 11 residues. Germline V gene lookup returns CDR1 SGHNT and CDR2 YENEEA. V was cut by 11 bases and J by 2 bases, with 9 bases left in between. The clonotype originates from a woman aged 40 to 50 with acute COVID-19. Material: PBMCs or T cells enriched from blood (not recorded which). The V gene is TRBV11-3, the J gene TRBJ1-2; D is uncertain. Written as DNA, the CDR3 is TGTGCCCACGGAGGGAACTATGGCTACACCTTC. Protein: CAHGGNYGYTF. The whole variable domain, remainder taken from reference TRBV11-3 and TRBJ1-2, is EAGVVQSPRYKIIEKKQPVAFWCNPISGHNTLYWYLQNLGQGPELLIRYENEEAVDDSQLPKDRFSAERLKGVDSTLKIQPAELGDSAVYLCAHGGNYGYTFGSGTRLTVV.